This record covers a single TCR beta chain. This sample is part of a study of blood T cell repertoires in COVID-19. Study-level background: PBMCs, B-cell-depleted T cells, or T cells provided the cDNA or gDNA that made up the material.

Germline V gives CDR1 MGHDK, CDR2 SYGVNS. This CDR3 contains 17 residues. V shed 1 base and J shed 1 base, with 16 bases lying between them. Sequenced by immunoSEQ multiplex PCR; TCRdb stores in-frame clones only, minus some. This sample yields 95,000 to 150,000 clones, of which around 86% are seen a single time; approximately 12% belongs to the top ten. The sequence was obtained from a man in his 60s with acute or convalescent COVID-19. The material sequenced was peripheral blood. The V and J genes are TRBV25-1 and TRBJ2-5, with a weak D call TRBD2 (5 bases). CDR3 in DNA: TGTGCCAGCAGTGAATCGGGAAGAGGTCGTAGCCAAGAGACCCAGTACTTC. This encodes CASSESGRGRSQETQYF.